The rows below give T cell receptor beta chains drawn from one sample of a study of CD8 T cells in ankylosing spondylitis. TCRdb called the 5' RACE reads again in MiXCR, with one record for every CDR3 protein. This sample has 220,000 or so distinct CDR3 sequences, with over 9.5% found just once. Sequencing used blood, either unsorted or a sorted T cell fraction (not recorded which). The receptors originated from a male donor with ankylosing spondylitis or in good health (not recorded which). Each CDR3 is given with its conserved first and last residue. A D gene is named only where the DNA matches it firmly. Only some rows state a clone size, as once, few, many or a class for expanded clones.

j_call clone_size v_call d_call cdr3_nt cdr3_aa
TRBJ2-1 many TRBV12-3/TRBV12-4 TRBD1 TGTGCCAGCAGTTCTGAGGACAGGGCCAGGGGTGAGCAGTTCTTC CASSSEDRARGEQFF
TRBJ1-5 many TRBV5-1 . TGCGCCAGCAGCTTAGGCAGGGGTGATCAGCCCCAGCATTTT CASSLGRGDQPQHF
TRBJ2-5 many TRBV3-1 . TGTGCCAGCAGCCACAGGGTTTCAGAAGAGACCCAGTACTTC CASSHRVSEETQYF
TRBJ2-7 many TRBV12-3/TRBV12-4 . TGTGCCAGCAGGGTAGCGGCAGGTTACGAGCAGTACTTC CASRVAAGYEQYF
TRBJ2-2 many TRBV7-2 . TGTGCCAGCAGCTCCCCAGGCACCGGGGAGCTGTTTTTT CASSSPGTGELFF
TRBJ1-6 many TRBV20-1 . TGCAGTGCTAGAGCGACAGTCACCTATAATTCACCCCTCCACTTT CSARATVTYNSPLHF
TRBJ1-2 many TRBV24-1 . TGTGCCACCAGTGTGGTGGATTACTATGGCTACACCTTC CATSVVDYYGYTF
TRBJ2-5 many TRBV6-1 TRBD2 TGTGCCAGCAGCCGACGGACTAGCGGGGGGCAAGAGACCCAGTACTTC CASSRRTSGGQETQYF
TRBJ2-3 many TRBV5-6 TRBD2 TGTGCCAGCAGCCCGGGGGGAGGACTAGCCATCACAGATACGCAGTATTTT CASSPGGGLAITDTQYF
TRBJ2-7 many TRBV7-2 . TGTGCCAGCAGCTTAGCGGGGGCTGATTACGAGCAGTACTTC CASSLAGADYEQYF
TRBJ1-5 many TRBV27 . TGTGCCACCTCACGGCAGGGAAGCAATCAGCCCCAGCATTTT CATSRQGSNQPQHF
TRBJ2-1 many TRBV18 . TGTGCCAGCTCACCGTCCCGCTCCTACAATGAGCAGTTCTTC CASSPSRSYNEQFF
TRBJ2-2 many TRBV20-1 . TGCAGTGCTCCTAGAGAGGGGGAGAACACCGGGGAGCTGTTTTTT CSAPREGENTGELFF
TRBJ1-6 many TRBV7-3 . TGTGCCAGCAGCTTAGAACGGGGAGGGTCACCCCTCCACTTT CASSLERGGSPLHF
TRBJ1-6 . TRBV3-1 . TGTGCCAGCAGCCAACCTTCAGGGGATTCACCCCTCCACTTT CASSQPSGDSPLHF
TRBJ1-5 many TRBV7-9 TRBD1 TGTGCCAGCAGCGCAACAGGGGACCAGCCCCAGCATTTT CASSATGDQPQHF
TRBJ2-3 few TRBV24-1 . TGTGCCACCAGTGATCCCACTAGCACAGATACGCAGTATTTT CATSDPTSTDTQYF
TRBJ2-1 many TRBV7-3 . TGTGCCAGCAGCTTCCCCGTGGGGGGGCACAATGAGCAGTTCTTC CASSFPVGGHNEQFF
TRBJ2-1 . TRBV12-3/TRBV12-4 TRBD2 TGTGCCAGCAGTTTATTTAGCGGGGGGGTCGGTGGGGAGCAGTTCTTC CASSLFSGGVGGEQFF
TRBJ2-4 . TRBV11-1 TRBD1 TGTGCCACCGCGGACAGGGAGGTTCAGTACTTC CATADREVQYF
TRBJ2-7 many TRBV7-9 TRBD1 TGTGCCAGCAGTCCACAGGGGGTGGTTTACGAGCAGTACTTC CASSPQGVVYEQYF
TRBJ2-1 many TRBV9 TRBD2 TGTGCCAGCAGCGTAGGGGCTAGCGGGGAGAGCTCCTACAATGAGCAGTTCTTC CASSVGASGESSYNEQFF
TRBJ2-1 many TRBV7-6 . TGTGCCAGCAGTTCGACTGGGGGTGAGCAGTTCTTC CASSSTGGEQFF
TRBJ1-1 . TRBV6-1 TRBD1 TGTGCCAGCAGGGGACAGGGTAACACTGAAGCTATCTTT CASRGQGNTEAIF
TRBJ2-1 many TRBV20-1 TRBD2 TGCAGTGTACCTAGCGGGGGGAATGAGCAGTTCTTC CSVPSGGNEQFF
TRBJ1-1 many TRBV28 TRBD1 TGTGCCAGCAGACCAGGACAGGGGTCCGTGGCGGCTTTCTTT CASRPGQGSVAAFF
TRBJ2-2 many TRBV5-1 TRBD1 TGCGCCAGCAGCTCCGACAGGGTGGGGACCGGGGAGCTGTTTTTT CASSSDRVGTGELFF
TRBJ2-7 . TRBV20-1 TRBD2 TGCAGTGCTAGAGAGAGTGGGCGGGGGATGGGGGAGCAGTACTTC CSARESGRGMGEQYF
TRBJ1-2 many TRBV20-1 . TGCAGTGCTAGGGCGCAAATCCTAAACTATGGCTACACCTTC CSARAQILNYGYTF
TRBJ1-4 many TRBV11-2 . TGTGCCAGCAGCTTAGTAACAAAGGATGAAAAACTGTTTTTT CASSLVTKDEKLFF
TRBJ2-3 few TRBV9 TRBD2 TGTGCCAGCAGCGCCCCGGGACTAGCGGCAAGCACAGATACGCAGTATTTT CASSAPGLAASTDTQYF
TRBJ1-3 many TRBV18 . TGTGCCAGCTCACCACCTGCCATGAGCTCTGGAAACACCATATATTTT CASSPPAMSSGNTIYF
TRBJ1-2 many TRBV27 TRBD1 TGTGCCAGCAGTTCTACAGGGGGCGGCTATGGCTACACCTTC CASSSTGGGYGYTF
TRBJ2-1 many TRBV5-1 TRBD1 TGCGCCAGCAGCTTCCAGGACAGGGGGCGCAATGAGCAGTTCTTC CASSFQDRGRNEQFF
TRBJ2-7 . TRBV12-3/TRBV12-4 . TGTGCCAGCAGTTTTGTGGATGGAGGTTCCTACGAGCAGTACTTC CASSFVDGGSYEQYF
TRBJ2-1 many TRBV6-1 TRBD1 TGTGCCAGCAGTGAGTTATCAGGGGGCTGGAATGAGCAGTTCTTC CASSELSGGWNEQFF
TRBJ2-1 . TRBV12-3/TRBV12-4 TRBD2 TGTGCCAGCAGTTTCGGAGGACTAGCGGGGTACAATGAGCAGTTCTTC CASSFGGLAGYNEQFF
TRBJ2-5 . TRBV11-2 . TGTGCCAGCAGCGCGGGGCAAGGGACACCCCAAGAGACCCAGTACTTC CASSAGQGTPQETQYF
TRBJ2-5 few TRBV20-1 TRBD2 TGCAGTGCTAGACAGGCTAGCGGGGGGAAAGAGACCCAGTACTTC CSARQASGGKETQYF
TRBJ1-6 many TRBV5-1 . TGCGCCAGCAGTATCGCACAGAATAATGATTCACCCCTCCACTTT CASSIAQNNDSPLHF
TRBJ2-7 many TRBV11-2 . TGTGCCAGCAGCGAATTAGCCTACGAGCAGTACTTC CASSELAYEQYF
TRBJ2-1 few TRBV12-5 TRBD1 TGTGCTAGTGGTTTGGGACAGGGCCCCAGCCTCAATGAGCAGTTCTTC CASGLGQGPSLNEQFF
TRBJ1-1 . TRBV27 TRBD1 TGTGCCAGCAACGAAATGGACAGGTCTATGGAGAAAAACACTGAAGCTTTCTTT CASNEMDRSMEKNTEAFF
TRBJ1-5 many TRBV15 TRBD1 TGTGCCACCAGCGGGTGGGGGACAGGGGCCGACAATCAGCCCCAGCATTTT CATSGWGTGADNQPQHF
TRBJ2-3 . TRBV3-1 TRBD1 TGTGCCACCAGCCAAGATCGAACATTCGGCGACAGGGGCCCAGATACGCAGTATTTT CATSQDRTFGDRGPDTQYF
TRBJ1-4 few TRBV11-2 TRBD1 TGTGCCAGCAGCGTTAACAGGGGGCCGGTTGAAAAACTGTTTTTT CASSVNRGPVEKLFF
TRBJ2-5 few TRBV5-4 TRBD1 TGTGCCAGCAGCCTACCCCGGACAGGGGGCGTAGGAGAGACCCAGTACTTC CASSLPRTGGVGETQYF
TRBJ2-2 few TRBV27 . TGTGCCAGCAGTTCTAACGACGGGACCGGGGAGCTGTTTTTT CASSSNDGTGELFF
TRBJ1-3 many TRBV5-1 . TGCGCCAGCAGCTCAGTTCTCTCTGGAAACACCATATATTTT CASSSVLSGNTIYF
TRBJ1-2 many TRBV5-6 TRBD1 TGTGCCAGCAGACAACCGGGACAGGCTAACTATGGCTACACCTTC CASRQPGQANYGYTF
TRBJ2-5 few TRBV28 . TGTGCCAGCAGTTCCGGCCCCGGAGCCCAGTACTTC CASSSGPGAQYF
TRBJ1-2 many TRBV5-1 . TGCGCCAGCAGCGAACAGGGTGGACCCTATGGCTACACCTTC CASSEQGGPYGYTF
TRBJ1-5 few TRBV3-1 . TGTGCCAGCAGCCAAGATACCGGGGTTGGCAATCAGCCCCAGCATTTT CASSQDTGVGNQPQHF
TRBJ1-4 . TRBV7-9 TRBD1 TGTGCCAGCAGCTTGGGGACAGGGGATGAAAAACTGTTTTTT CASSLGTGDEKLFF
TRBJ2-2 few TRBV9 TRBD2 TGTGCCAGCAGCTCCCCCCGGACTAGCGGGGACACCGGGGAGCTGTTTTTT CASSSPRTSGDTGELFF
TRBJ1-2 many TRBV28 . TGTGCCAGCAGTGACAACGGCGCCTATGGCTACACCTTC CASSDNGAYGYTF
TRBJ2-2 many TRBV3-1 . TGTGCCAGCAGCCAGGGCTCGTCCACCGGGGAGCTGTTTTTT CASSQGSSTGELFF